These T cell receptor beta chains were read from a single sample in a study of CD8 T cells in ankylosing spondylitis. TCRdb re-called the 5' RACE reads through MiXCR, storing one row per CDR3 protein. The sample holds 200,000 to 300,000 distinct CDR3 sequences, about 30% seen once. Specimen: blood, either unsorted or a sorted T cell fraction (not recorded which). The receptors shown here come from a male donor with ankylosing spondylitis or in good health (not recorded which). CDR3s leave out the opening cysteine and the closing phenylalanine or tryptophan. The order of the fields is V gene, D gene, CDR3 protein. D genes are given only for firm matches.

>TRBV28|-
ASSFGHPSPVF
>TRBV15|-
ATSRDGGAETQY
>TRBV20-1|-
SASGDPSFEQY
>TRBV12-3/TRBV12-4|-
ASSFTAATNTEAF
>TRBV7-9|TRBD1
ASSSMTGDNEQF
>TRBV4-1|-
ASSHPPSSGVPDTQY
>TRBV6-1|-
ASSDRTYSYNSPLH
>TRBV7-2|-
ASSFVRQTDTQY
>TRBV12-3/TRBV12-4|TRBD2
ASSLLAGTYEQY
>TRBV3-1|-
ASSQVGLSYEQY